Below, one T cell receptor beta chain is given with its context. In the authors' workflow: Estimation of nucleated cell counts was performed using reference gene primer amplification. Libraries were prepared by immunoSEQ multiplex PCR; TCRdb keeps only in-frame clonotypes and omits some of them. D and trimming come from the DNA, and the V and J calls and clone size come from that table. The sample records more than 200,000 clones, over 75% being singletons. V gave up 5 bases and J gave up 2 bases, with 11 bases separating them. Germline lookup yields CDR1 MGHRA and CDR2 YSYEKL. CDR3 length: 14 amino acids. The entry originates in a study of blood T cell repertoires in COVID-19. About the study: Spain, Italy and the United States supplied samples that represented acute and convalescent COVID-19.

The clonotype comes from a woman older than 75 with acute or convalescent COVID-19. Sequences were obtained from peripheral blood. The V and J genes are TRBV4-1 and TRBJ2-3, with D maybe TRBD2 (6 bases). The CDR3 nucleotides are TGCGCCAGCAGCTATAGCGGATTCACAGATACGCAGTATTTT. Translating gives CASSYSGFTDTQYF.